Below, 16 T cell receptor beta chains from the same sample are listed, as sequenced in a study of shared clonotypes between healthy human individuals. Using immunoSEQ multiplex PCR, the repertoire was profiled, and TCRdb retains in-frame clones only, with some absent. The sample records over a million clones, 95% to 97% being singletons. Sequenced: naive CD4+ T cells sorted from blood. Specified subset: CD45RA+ positively selected. The origin of the receptors is a man in his thirties or forties in good health.

Comments on this clone: The sample has other DNA sequences that encode this CDR3 too. The chain employs TRBV5-1 and TRBJ2-7, with D possibly being TRBD2 (7 bases). The germline V and J ends were trimmed by 0 bases and 3 bases, with 10 bases remaining between them. The CDR3 sequence is 14 residues long. The germline V gene has CDR1 SGHRS and CDR2 YFSETQ. CDR3 in amino acids: CASSLAGGGYEQYF. The DNA for the CDR3 is TGCGCCAGCAGCTTGGCGGGGGGCGGCTACGAGCAGTACTTC.

The rearrangement links TRBV18 to TRBJ2-7; TRBD2 agrees at 7 bases. The V gene end was trimmed by 5 bases and the J gene end by 2 bases; junction bases not matched to a gene: 6. Germline-derived CDR1 and CDR2 are KGHSH and LQKENI. CDR3 length: 14 residues. Here the CDR3 DNA reads TGTGCCAGCTCATTCGGGGGGAAAGCCTACGAGCAGTACTTC. Translation gives CASSFGGKAYEQYF.

With respect to this clone: The identical CDR3 is also encoded by other nucleotide sequences in the sample. The chain combines TRBV2 with TRBJ1-2; no definite D call. The CDR3 totals 12 residues. Trimming took off 6 bases at V and 8 bases at J, with 13 bases between the two ends. Looked up from germline, CDR1 is SNHLY and CDR2 is FYNNEI. CDR3 coding DNA: TGTGCCAGCAGCGCACGCGAGCGAGGCTACACCTTC. Protein: CASSARERGYTF.

V is TRBV18 and J is TRBJ1-5; D is perhaps TRBD1 (6 bases). V lost 0 bases and J 3 bases, leaving 12 bases between the germline ends. CDR3 length equals 16 residues. CDR1 is KGHSH, CDR2 LQKENI, per germline. The CDR3 DNA follows: TGTGCCAGCTCACCACCGCCTAGGGGGGACAATCAGCCCCAGCATTTT. This codes for CASSPPPRGDNQPQHF.

The V and J genes are TRBV7-7 and TRBJ1-1, with a tentative D call TRBD1 (5 bases). V lost 7 bases to trimming and J lost 4 bases, with 22 bases between them. The CDR3 is 16 residues long. Per germline, CDR1 SSHAT and CDR2 FNYEAQ (reference sequence). CDR3 protein: CASTRWSGGRATEAFF. The CDR3 nucleotides read TGTGCCAGCACCAGGTGGAGCGGGGGACGGGCCACTGAAGCTTTCTTT.

The chain couples TRBV7-8 to TRBJ2-1; D may be TRBD2 (6 bases). Trimming stripped 0 bases from V and 10 bases from J, with 16 bases between. The germline gives CDR1 SGHVS, CDR2 FQNEAQ. The CDR3 consists of 15 residues. The CDR3 nucleotides are TGTGCCAGCAGCTTAGCCCGGACTAAACGGTGGGAGCAGTTCTTC. Translated: CASSLARTKRWEQFF.

The J gene is TRBJ1-5, the V gene TRBV28, with D perhaps matching TRBD1 (5 bases). CDR1 is MDHEN and CDR2 is SYDVKM in the germline V gene. Between the trimmed V and J ends, which lost 9 bases and 3 bases, there was a span of 24 bases. CDR3 size: 17 residues. The CDR3 is CARPYRPGDSLNQPQHF. As DNA, the CDR3 is TGTGCCAGACCTTACCGTCCAGGAGACAGCCTCAATCAGCCCCAGCATTTT.

This chain joins TRBV5-5 and TRBJ2-1; 11 bases match TRBD2. Germline V gene sequence: CDR1 SGHKS, CDR2 YYEKEE (reference sequence). The J segment lost 5 bases and the V segment lost 0 bases, leaving 4 bases of the junction unmatched. This CDR3 contains 16 residues. The CDR3 here is CASSLAGTSGHNEQFF. The CDR3 nucleotides read TGTGCCAGCAGCTTGGCCGGGACTAGCGGTCACAATGAGCAGTTCTTC.

The rearrangement links TRBV4-3 to TRBJ2-7; 13 bases match TRBD2. J lost 2 bases, V lost 1 base, and 2 bases had no gene match. The CDR3 spans 16 residues. In germline, CDR1 is LGHNA, CDR2 YSLEER. The CDR3 region is CASSQGTSGRPYEQYF. CDR3 DNA: TGCGCCAGCAGCCAAGGGACTAGCGGGAGACCCTACGAGCAGTACTTC.

The genes are TRBV19 and TRBJ2-5; possibly TRBD1 for D (6 bases). V shed 5 bases and J shed 2 bases, with 15 bases lying between them. The germline CDR1 and CDR2 sequences are LNHDA and SQIVND (reference sequence). The CDR3 is 15 amino acids. The chain's CDR3 is CASSPRQEVQETQYF. The CDR3, as DNA: TGTGCCAGTAGTCCCCGACAGGAGGTGCAAGAGACCCAGTACTTC. Looking up the rest from reference TRBV19 and TRBJ2-5 gives the full variable domain: DGGITQSPKYLFRKEGQNVTLSCEQNLNHDAMYWYRQDPGQGLRLIYYSQIVNDFQKGDIAEGYSVSREKKESFPLTVTSAQKNPTAFYLCASSPRQEVQETQYFGPGTRLLVL.

Of note for this clone: The same CDR3 is also encoded by other DNA sequences in this sample. The V and J genes are TRBV18 and TRBJ2-7, with D uncertain. The V end lost 0 bases, the J end lost 2 bases, and 8 bases lay between the germline ends. CDR1 and CDR2 from the germline V gene are KGHSH and LQKENI. This CDR3 region has 14 residues. This CDR3 is CASSPPGRPYEQYF. The CDR3, as DNA: TGTGCCAGCTCACCACCGGGCAGACCCTACGAGCAGTACTTC.

The J gene is TRBJ1-1, the V gene TRBV29-1; possible D gene TRBD1, 5 bases. CDR1 and CDR2 (germline): SQVTM, ANQGSEA. The CDR3 covers 14 residues. V was cut by 5 bases and J by 2 bases, with 15 bases left in between. CDR3 sequence (DNA): TGCAGCGTTAAAATCCGACAGACTAACACTGAAGCTTTCTTT. Protein sequence: CSVKIRQTNTEAFF.

The V and J genes are TRBV27 and TRBJ1-5; D perhaps matches TRBD1 (5 bases). V was clipped by 6 bases and J by 3 bases, with 18 bases between them. This CDR3 spans 16 amino acids. Germline-derived CDR1 and CDR2 are MNHEY and SMNVEV (reference sequence). The CDR3, as DNA: TGTGCCAGCAGCGTGTTTGGGGGAATTGACAATCAGCCCCAGCATTTT. Its protein product is CASSVFGGIDNQPQHF.

As to this clone: The same CDR3 arises from other DNA sequences in this sample as well. The CDR3 DNA follows: TGTGCCAGCAGCGTAGGGAGTGCCAAAAACATTCAGTACTTC. Translating it yields CASSVGSAKNIQYF. The rearrangement links TRBV9 to TRBJ2-4; D not resolved. V was cut by 0 bases and J by 1 base, with 5 bases left in between. Germline V gene lookup returns CDR1 SGDLS and CDR2 YYNGEE. This CDR3 region has 14 residues.

The chain links TRBV7-9 to TRBJ2-3, with D possibly matching TRBD2 (6 bases). Germline V gene sequence: CDR1 SEHNR, CDR2 FQNEAQ (reference sequence). The ends were cut back, 4 bases at V and 6 bases at J, with 20 bases in the middle. The CDR3 covers 16 residues. The CDR3 reads CASSYEEGPWGDTQYF. The CDR3 bases are TGTGCCAGCAGCTACGAGGAGGGGCCTTGGGGGGATACGCAGTATTTT.

Comments on this clone: Other DNA sequences in this specimen translate into the identical CDR3. The V call is TRBV5-1, the J call TRBJ2-3, with TRBD2 matching over 13 bases. With V trimmed by 4 bases and J by 3 bases, 2 bases remained unmatched. This CDR3 has 15 amino acids. Germline V gene data show CDR1 as SGHRS and CDR2 as YFSETQ. CDR3 DNA sequence: TGCGCCAGCAGCCTGGGACTAGCGGGGACAGATACGCAGTATTTT. Protein sequence: CASSLGLAGTDTQYF.